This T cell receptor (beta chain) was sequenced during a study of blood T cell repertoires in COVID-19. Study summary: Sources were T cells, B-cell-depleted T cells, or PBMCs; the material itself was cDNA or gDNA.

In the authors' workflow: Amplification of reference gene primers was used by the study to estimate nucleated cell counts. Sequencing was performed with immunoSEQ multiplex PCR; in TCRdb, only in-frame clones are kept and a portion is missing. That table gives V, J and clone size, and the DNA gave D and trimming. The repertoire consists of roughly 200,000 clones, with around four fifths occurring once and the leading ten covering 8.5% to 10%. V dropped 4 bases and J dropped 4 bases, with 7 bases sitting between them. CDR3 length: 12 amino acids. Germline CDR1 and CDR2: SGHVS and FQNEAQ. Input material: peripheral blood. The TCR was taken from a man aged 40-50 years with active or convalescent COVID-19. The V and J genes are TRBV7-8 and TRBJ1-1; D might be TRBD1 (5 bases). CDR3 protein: CASSYGATEAFF. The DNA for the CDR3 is TGTGCCAGCAGCTATGGGGCCACTGAAGCTTTCTTT. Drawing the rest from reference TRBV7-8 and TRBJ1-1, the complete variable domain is GAGVSQSPRYKVAKRGQDVALRCDPISGHVSLFWYQQALGQGPEFLTYFQNEAQLDKSGLPSDRFFAERPEGSVSTLKIQRTQQEDSAVYLCASSYGATEAFFGQGTRLTVV.